Listed below are T cell receptor beta chains from one sample, sequenced in a study of PD-L1 blockade in urothelial cancer. Measured with immunoSEQ multiplex PCR; TCRdb has only the in-frame clones, and not every one. The table includes about 50,000 clones, about 86% detected once. Material: PBMCs, obtained around atezolizumab (anti-PD-L1) treatment. These receptor sequences come from a man between 65 and 80 years old with urothelial cancer. Each CDR3 is given with its conserved first and last residue. The D gene is left open where the match is weak. Clone size, where shown, is once, few, many, or a class for clones that have expanded.

v_call	cdr3_length	j_call	d_call	clone_size	cdr3_aa	cdr3_nt
TRBV6-5	16	TRBJ1-1	NA	few	CASSYSQGSMNTEAFF	TGTGCCAGCAGTTACTCCCAGGGTTCTATGAACACTGAAGCTTTCTTT
TRBV7-2	16	TRBJ2-7	NA	NA	CASSPRPTGSKYEQYF	TGTGCCAGCAGCCCGAGACCGACGGGGTCCAAGTACGAGCAGTACTTC
TRBV18	15	TRBJ1-4	NA	NA	CASSIYSFRGEKLFF	TGTGCCAGCTCAATCTACAGTTTTAGGGGAGAAAAACTGTTTTTT
TRBV4-2	14	TRBJ1-2	NA	NA	CASSRDTTNYGYTF	TGTGCCAGCAGCCGGGACACCACTAACTATGGCTACACCTTC
TRBV5-6	13	TRBJ1-5	NA	NA	CASSLVGDQPQHF	TGTGCCAGCAGCTTGGTCGGGGATCAGCCCCAGCATTTT
TRBV21-1	19	TRBJ2-6	NA	NA	CASSKVSGGPLSGANVLTF	TGTGCCAGCAGCAAAGTCTCAGGGGGGCCCCTCTCTGGGGCCAACGTCCTGACTTTC
TRBV29-1	15	TRBJ1-2	TRBD1	NA	CSVEDPRGKSYGYTF	TGCAGCGTTGAAGATCCCAGGGGGAAGTCGTATGGCTACACCTTC
TRBV28	13	TRBJ1-1	NA	NA	CASSLGQYTEAFF	TGTGCCAGCAGTTTAGGACAGTACACTGAAGCTTTCTTT
TRBV30	13	TRBJ2-7	NA	NA	CAWNRGSLYEQYF	TGTGCCTGGAATCGCGGATCACTTTACGAGCAGTACTTC
TRBV15	15	TRBJ2-3	TRBD1	once	CATSRQTGVADTQYF	TGTGCCACCAGCAGGCAGACAGGGGTGGCAGATACGCAGTATTTT
TRBV28	13	TRBJ1-2	NA	NA	CASSSQGPPGYTF	TGTGCCAGCAGTTCCCAGGGCCCCCCTGGCTACACCTTC
TRBV5-1	15	TRBJ1-1	NA	NA	CASSLLEGVRTEAFF	TGCGCCAGCAGCTTGTTAGAAGGGGTTAGGACTGAAGCTTTCTTT
TRBV14	15	TRBJ2-6	NA	NA	CASSSTVSGANVLTF	TGTGCCAGCAGTTCTACAGTCTCTGGGGCCAACGTCCTGACTTTC
TRBV7-2	14	TRBJ2-7	NA	NA	CASSFGTRTYEQYF	TGTGCCAGCAGCTTCGGGACAAGGACCTACGAGCAGTACTTC
TRBV28	14	TRBJ1-1	NA	NA	CASTIIGGRTEAFF	TGTGCCAGCACCATCATAGGGGGTCGAACTGAAGCTTTCTTT